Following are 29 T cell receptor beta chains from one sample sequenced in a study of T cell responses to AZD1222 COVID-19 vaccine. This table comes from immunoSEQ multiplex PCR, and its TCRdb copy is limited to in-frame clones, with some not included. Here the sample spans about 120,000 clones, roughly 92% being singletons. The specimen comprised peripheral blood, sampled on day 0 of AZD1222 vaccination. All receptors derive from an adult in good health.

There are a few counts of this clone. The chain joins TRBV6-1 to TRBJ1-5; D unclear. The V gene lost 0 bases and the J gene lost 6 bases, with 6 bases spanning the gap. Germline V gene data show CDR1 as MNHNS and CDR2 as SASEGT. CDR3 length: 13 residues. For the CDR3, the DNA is TGTGCCAGCAGTGAAGCGCCGACTCAGCCCCAGCATTTT. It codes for CASSEAPTQPQHF.

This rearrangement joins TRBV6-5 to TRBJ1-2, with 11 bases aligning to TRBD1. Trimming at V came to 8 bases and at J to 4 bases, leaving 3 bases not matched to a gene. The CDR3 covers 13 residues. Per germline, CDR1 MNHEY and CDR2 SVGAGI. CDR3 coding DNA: TGTGCCAGCGGACAGGGGGCCACCTATGGCTACACCTTC. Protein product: CASGQGATYGYTF.

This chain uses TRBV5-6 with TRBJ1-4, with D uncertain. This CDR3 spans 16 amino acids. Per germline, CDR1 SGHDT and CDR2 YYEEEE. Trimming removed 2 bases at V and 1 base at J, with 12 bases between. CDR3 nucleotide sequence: TGTGCCAGCAGCTTTCTCGGGGATGTAACTAATGAAAAACTGTTTTTT. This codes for CASSFLGDVTNEKLFF. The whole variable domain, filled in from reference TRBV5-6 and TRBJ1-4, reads DAGVTQSPTHLIKTRGQQVTLRCSPKSGHDTVSWYQQALGQGPQFIFQYYEEEERQRGNFPDRFSGHQFPNYSSELNVNALLLGDSALYLCASSFLGDVTNEKLFFGSGTQLSVL.

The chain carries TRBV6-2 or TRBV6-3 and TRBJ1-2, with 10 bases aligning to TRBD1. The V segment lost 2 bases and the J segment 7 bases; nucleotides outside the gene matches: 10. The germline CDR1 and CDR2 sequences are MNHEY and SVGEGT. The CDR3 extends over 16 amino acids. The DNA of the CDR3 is TGTGCCAGCAGTTACGCCGACAGGGGGCAAGGGATTGGCTACACCTTC. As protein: CASSYADRGQGIGYTF.

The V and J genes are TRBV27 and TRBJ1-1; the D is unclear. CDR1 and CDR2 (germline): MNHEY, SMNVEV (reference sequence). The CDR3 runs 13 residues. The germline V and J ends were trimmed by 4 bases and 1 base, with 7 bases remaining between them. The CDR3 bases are TGTGCCAGCAGTTACTGGGGGAACACTGAAGCTTTCTTT. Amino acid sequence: CASSYWGNTEAFF.

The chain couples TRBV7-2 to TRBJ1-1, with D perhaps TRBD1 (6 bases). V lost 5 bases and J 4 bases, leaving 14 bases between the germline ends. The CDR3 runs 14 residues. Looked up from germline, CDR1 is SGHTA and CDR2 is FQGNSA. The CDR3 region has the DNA TGTGCCAGCAGCCAACGAAAAGGGGGCACTGAAGCTTTCTTT. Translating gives CASSQRKGGTEAFF.

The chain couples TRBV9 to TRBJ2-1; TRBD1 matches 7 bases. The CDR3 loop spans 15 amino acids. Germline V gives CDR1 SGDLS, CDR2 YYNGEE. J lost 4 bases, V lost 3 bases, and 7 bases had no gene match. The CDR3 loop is CASSGRTGPYNEQFF. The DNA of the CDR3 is TGTGCCAGCAGCGGTAGGACAGGTCCGTACAATGAGCAGTTCTTC.

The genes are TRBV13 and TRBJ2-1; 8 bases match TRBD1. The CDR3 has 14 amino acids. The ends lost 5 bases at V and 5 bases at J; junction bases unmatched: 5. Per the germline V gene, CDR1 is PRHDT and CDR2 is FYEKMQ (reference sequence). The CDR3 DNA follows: TGTGCCAGCAGCCCGGGACAGGAGCACAATGAGCAGTTCTTC. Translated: CASSPGQEHNEQFF.

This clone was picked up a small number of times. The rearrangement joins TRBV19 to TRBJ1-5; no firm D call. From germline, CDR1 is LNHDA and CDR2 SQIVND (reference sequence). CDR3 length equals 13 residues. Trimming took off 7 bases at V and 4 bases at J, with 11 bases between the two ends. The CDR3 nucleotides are TGTGCCAGTAACCAGCGGGGTAATCAGCCCCAGCATTTT. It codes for CASNQRGNQPQHF.

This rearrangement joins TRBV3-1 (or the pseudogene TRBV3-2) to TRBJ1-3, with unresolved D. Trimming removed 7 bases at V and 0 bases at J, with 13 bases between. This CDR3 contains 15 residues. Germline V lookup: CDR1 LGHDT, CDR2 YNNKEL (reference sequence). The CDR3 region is CASNARTSSGNTIYF. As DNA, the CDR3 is TGTGCCAGCAACGCCCGGACCAGCTCTGGAAACACCATATATTTT.

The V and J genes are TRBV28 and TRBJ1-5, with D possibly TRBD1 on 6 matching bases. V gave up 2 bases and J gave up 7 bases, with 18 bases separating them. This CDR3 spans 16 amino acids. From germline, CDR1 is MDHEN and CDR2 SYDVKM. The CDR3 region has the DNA TGTGCCAGCAGTTTACACGTGGGAGGAGGGGGGCAGCCCCAGCATTTT. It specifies CASSLHVGGGGQPQHF.

The CDR3 reads CAISDPGTGVQNEQFF. CDR3 in DNA: TGTGCCATCAGTGACCCCGGGACAGGGGTCCAGAATGAGCAGTTCTTC. The gene calls are TRBV10-3 and TRBJ2-1, with 10 bases lining up with TRBD1. Germline lookup yields CDR1 ENHRY and CDR2 SYGVKD. The CDR3 covers 16 residues. V gave up 3 bases and J gave up 7 bases; unmatched junction bases: 9.

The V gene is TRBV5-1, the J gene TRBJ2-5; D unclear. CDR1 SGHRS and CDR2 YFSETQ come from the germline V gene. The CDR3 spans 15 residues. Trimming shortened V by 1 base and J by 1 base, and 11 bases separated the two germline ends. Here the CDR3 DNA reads TGCGCCAGCAGCTTGCGACGACCGATCCAAGAGACCCAGTACTTC. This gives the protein CASSLRRPIQETQYF.

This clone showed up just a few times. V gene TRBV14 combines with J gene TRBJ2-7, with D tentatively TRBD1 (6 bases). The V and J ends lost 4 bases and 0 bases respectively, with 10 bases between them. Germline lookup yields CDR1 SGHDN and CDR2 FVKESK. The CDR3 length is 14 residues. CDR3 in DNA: TGTGCCAGCAGCCCGGACAGAAACTCCTACGAGCAGTACTTC. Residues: CASSPDRNSYEQYF.

CDR3 coding DNA: TGTGCCAGCAGCCCCCTCAGGGTACAAAGCAATCAGCCCCAGCATTTT. Encoded protein: CASSPLRVQSNQPQHF. V usage is TRBV27 and J usage is TRBJ1-5; TRBD1 might be the D (5 bases). Deletions cut 6 bases from V and 1 base from J, with 16 bases between. Germline CDR1 is MNHEY and CDR2 is SMNVEV (reference sequence). The CDR3 loop spans 16 amino acids.

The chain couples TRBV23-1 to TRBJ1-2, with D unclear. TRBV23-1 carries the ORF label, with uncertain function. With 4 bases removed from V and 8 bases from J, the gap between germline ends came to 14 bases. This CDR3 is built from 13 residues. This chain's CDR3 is CASSPKAKGGYTF. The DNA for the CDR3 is TGCGCCAGCAGTCCTAAGGCCAAGGGAGGCTACACCTTC.

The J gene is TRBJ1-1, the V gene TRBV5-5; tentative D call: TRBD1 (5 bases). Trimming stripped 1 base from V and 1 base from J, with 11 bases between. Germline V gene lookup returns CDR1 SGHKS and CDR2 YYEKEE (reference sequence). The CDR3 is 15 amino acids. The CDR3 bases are TGTGCCAGCAGCTTGTGGGGTCAGGGGAACACTGAAGCTTTCTTT. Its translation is CASSLWGQGNTEAFF.

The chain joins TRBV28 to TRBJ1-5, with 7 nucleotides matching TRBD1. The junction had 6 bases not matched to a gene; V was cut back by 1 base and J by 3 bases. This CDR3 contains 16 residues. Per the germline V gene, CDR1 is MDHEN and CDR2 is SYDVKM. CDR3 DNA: TGTGCCAGCAGTTTATCAATGACAGGGCTCAATCAGCCCCAGCATTTT. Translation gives CASSLSMTGLNQPQHF.

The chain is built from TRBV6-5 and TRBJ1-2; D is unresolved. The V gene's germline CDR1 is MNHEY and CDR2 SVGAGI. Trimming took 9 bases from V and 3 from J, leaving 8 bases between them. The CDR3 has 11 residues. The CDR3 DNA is TGTGCCAGTAGGCAGGACTATGGCTACACCTTC. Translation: CASRQDYGYTF.

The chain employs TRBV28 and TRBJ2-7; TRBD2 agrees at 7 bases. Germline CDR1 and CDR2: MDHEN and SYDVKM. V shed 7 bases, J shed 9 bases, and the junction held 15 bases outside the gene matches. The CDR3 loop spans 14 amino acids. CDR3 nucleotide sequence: TGTGCCAGCAATTCGGGGGGATTTAGTTTGTGGCAGTACTTC. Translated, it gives CASNSGGFSLWQYF.

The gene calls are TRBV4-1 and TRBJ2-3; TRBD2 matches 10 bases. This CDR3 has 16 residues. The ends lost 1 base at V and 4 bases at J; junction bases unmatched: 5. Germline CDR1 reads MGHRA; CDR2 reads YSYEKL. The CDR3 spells CASSQATSGVSDTQYF. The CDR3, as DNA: TGCGCCAGCAGCCAAGCAACTAGCGGGGTGTCAGATACGCAGTATTTT.

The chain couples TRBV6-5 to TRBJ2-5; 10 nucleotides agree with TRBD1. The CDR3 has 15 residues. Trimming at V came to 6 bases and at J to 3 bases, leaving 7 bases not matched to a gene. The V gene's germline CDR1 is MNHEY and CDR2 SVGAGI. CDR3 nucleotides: TGTGCCAGCAGCCGTCCCGGGACAGGGGAAGAGACCCAGTACTTC. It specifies CASSRPGTGEETQYF.

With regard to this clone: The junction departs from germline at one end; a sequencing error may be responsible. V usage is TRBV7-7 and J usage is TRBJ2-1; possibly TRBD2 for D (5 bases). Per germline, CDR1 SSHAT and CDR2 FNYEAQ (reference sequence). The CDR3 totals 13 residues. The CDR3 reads CASSLDTGNEQFF. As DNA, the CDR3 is TGTGCTAGCAGCTTAGACACGGGGAATGAGCAGTTCTTC. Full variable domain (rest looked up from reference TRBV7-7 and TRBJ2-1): GAGVSQSPRYKVTKRGQDVTLRCDPISSHATLYWYQQALGQGPEFLTYFNYEAQPDKSGLPSDRFSAERPEGSISTLTIQRTEQRDSAMYRCASSLDTGNEQFFGPGTRLTVL.

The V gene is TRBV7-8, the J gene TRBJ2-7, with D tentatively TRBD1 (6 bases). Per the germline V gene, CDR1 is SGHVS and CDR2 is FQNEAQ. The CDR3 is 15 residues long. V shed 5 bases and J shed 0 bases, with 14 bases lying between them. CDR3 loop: CASSTGTSSSYEQYF. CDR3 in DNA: TGTGCCAGCAGCACCGGGACATCGAGCTCCTACGAGCAGTACTTC.

The CDR3 DNA sequence: TGTGCCAGCAGTCCCAGTGGGGGCAGCAATCAGCCCCAGCATTTT. Its translation: CASSPSGGSNQPQHF. V usage is TRBV28 and J usage is TRBJ1-5; D perhaps matches TRBD1 (6 bases). V shed 5 bases and J shed 1 base, with 12 bases lying between them. The CDR3 extends over 15 amino acids. Germline loops: CDR1 MDHEN, CDR2 SYDVKM.

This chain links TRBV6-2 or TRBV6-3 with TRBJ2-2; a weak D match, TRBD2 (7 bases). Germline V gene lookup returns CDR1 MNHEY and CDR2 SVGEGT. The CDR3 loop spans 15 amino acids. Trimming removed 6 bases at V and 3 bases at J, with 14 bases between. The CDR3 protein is CASSLGEGDTGELFF. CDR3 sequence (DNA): TGTGCCAGCAGCCTTGGGGAGGGGGACACCGGGGAGCTGTTTTTT.

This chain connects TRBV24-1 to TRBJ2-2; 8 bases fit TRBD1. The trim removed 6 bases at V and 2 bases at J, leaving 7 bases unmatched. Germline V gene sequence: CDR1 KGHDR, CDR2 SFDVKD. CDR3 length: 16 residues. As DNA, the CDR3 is TGTGCCACCAGTACCAGGGGGCAAAGTAACACCGGGGAGCTGTTTTTT. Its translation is CATSTRGQSNTGELFF.

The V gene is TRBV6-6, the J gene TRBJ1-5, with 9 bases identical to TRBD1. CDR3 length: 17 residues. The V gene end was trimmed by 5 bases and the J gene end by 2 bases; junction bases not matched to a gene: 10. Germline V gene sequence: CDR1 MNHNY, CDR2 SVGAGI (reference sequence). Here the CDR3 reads CASSRAGTGKRNQPQHF. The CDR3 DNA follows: TGTGCCAGCAGTCGTGCGGGGACAGGGAAACGCAATCAGCCCCAGCATTTT.

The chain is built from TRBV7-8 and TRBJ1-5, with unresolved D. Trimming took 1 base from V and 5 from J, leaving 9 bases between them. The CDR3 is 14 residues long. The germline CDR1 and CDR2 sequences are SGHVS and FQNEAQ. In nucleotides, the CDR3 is TGTGCCAGCAGCTTAGATCTAGGCGATCAGCCCCAGCATTTT. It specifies CASSLDLGDQPQHF.